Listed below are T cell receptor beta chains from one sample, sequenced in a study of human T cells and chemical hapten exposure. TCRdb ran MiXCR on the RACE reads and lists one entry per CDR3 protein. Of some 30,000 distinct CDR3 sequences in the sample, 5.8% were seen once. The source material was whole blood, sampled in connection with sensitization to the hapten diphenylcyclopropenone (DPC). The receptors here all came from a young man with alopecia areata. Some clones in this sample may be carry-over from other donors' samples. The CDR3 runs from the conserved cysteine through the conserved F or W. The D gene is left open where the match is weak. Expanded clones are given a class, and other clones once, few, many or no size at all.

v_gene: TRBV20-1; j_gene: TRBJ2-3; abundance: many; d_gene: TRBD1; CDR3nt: TGCAGTGCTAAAGAGGGACAGGGCCTAGATACGCAGTATTTT; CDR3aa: CSAKEGQGLDTQYF
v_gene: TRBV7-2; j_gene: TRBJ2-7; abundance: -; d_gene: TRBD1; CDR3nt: TGTGCCAGCAGCTTAGGGACAGGGCGCAGTGGCGGCTTC; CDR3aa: CASSLGTGRSGGF
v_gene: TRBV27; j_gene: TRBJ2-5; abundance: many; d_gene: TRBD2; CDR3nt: TGTGCCAGCAGTTTACGACTAGCGACAGAGACCCAGTACTTC; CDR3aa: CASSLRLATETQYF
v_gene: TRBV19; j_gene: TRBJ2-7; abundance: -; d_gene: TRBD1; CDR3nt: TGTGCCAGTAGGGACAGGGTTACCTCCTACGAGCAGTACTTC; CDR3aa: CASRDRVTSYEQYF
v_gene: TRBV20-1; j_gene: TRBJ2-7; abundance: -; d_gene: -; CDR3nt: TGCAGTGCTAGAGATGGGACATCGGACTACGAGCAGTACTTC; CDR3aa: CSARDGTSDYEQYF
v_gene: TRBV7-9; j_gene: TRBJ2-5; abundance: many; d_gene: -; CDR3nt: TGTGCCAGCAGCTTAGAGGGGGCCCAGTACTTC; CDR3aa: CASSLEGAQYF
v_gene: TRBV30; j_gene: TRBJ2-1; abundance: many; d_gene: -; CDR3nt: TGTGCCTGTCATGGAAATAGGGGCTACAATGAGCAGTTCTTC; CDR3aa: CACHGNRGYNEQFF
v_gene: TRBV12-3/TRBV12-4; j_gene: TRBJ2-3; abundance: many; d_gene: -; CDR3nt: TGTGCCAGCTCATCTGGAGGGCCCCCCACAGGGACGCAGTATTTT; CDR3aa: CASSSGGPPTGTQYF
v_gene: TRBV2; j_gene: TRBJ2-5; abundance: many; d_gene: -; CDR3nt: TGTGCCAGCAGCGAGGATAGGAATAAAGAGACCCAGTACTTC; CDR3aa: CASSEDRNKETQYF
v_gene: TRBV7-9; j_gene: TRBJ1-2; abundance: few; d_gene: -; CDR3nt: TGTGCCAGCAGATCGGGAGCCGAGTCCTATGGCTACACCTTC; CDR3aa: CASRSGAESYGYTF
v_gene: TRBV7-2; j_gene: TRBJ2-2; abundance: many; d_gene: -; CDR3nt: TGTGCCAGCAGCCAACAGCTAGCCACGAACACCGGGGAGCTGTTTTTT; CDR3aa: CASSQQLATNTGELFF
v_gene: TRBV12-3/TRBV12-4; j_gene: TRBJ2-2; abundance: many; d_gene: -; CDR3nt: TGTGCTTTGGCCCAGTACGACACCGGGGAGCTGTTTTTT; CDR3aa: CALAQYDTGELFF
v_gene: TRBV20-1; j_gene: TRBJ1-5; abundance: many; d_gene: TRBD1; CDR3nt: TGCAGTGCTAGAGATCTCGACAGGGGACAGCCCCAGCATTTT; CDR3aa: CSARDLDRGQPQHF
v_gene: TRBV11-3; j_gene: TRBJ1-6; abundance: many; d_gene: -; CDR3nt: TGTGCCAGCAGCGCCTATAATTCACCCCTCCACTTT; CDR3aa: CASSAYNSPLHF
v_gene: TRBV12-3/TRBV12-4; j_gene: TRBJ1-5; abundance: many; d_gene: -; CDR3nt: TGTGCCAGCAGTTTGAGGGACCGAAGCAATCAGCCCCAGCATTTT; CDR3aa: CASSLRDRSNQPQHF
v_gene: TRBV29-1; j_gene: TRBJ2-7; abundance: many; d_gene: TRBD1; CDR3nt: TGCAGCGTTGTCGAGGGGGCGTCGGACGAGCAGTACTTC; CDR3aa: CSVVEGASDEQYF
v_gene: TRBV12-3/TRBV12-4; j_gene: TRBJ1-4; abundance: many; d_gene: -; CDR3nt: TGTGCCAGCAGTACACACCTTACCTCGAGAAAACTGTTTTTT; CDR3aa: CASSTHLTSRKLFF
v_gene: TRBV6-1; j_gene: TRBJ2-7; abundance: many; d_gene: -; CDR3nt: TGTGCCAGCAGTGAAGCTTGGCACTACGAGCAGTACTTC; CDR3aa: CASSEAWHYEQYF
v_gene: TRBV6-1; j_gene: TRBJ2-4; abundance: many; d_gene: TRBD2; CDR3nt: TGTGCCAGCAGTGAATATGAGCGGGGGCAGTACTTC; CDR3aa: CASSEYERGQYF
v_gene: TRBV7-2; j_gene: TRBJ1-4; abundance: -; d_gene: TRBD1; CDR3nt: TGTGCCAGCAGCTCTCGACAGGGTGGAGAAAAACTGTTTTTT; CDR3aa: CASSSRQGGEKLFF
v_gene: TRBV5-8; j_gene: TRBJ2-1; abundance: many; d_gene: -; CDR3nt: TGTGCCAGCAGCAGCCGGGGGCGCGGTAAATCGTATGAGCAGTTCTTC; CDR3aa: CASSSRGRGKSYEQFF
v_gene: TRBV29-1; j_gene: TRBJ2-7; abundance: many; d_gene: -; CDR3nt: TGCAGCGTTGAAGGAGGCAACGACGAGCAGTACTTC; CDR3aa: CSVEGGNDEQYF
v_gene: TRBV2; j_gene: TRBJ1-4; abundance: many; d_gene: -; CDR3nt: TGTGCCAGCAGGGCAGGGACAACTAATGAAAAACTGTTTTTT; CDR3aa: CASRAGTTNEKLFF
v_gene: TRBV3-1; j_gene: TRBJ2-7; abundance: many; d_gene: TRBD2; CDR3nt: TGTGCCAGCAGCCTCTTCGCGGGAGCCACCTACGAGCAGTACTTC; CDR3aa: CASSLFAGATYEQYF
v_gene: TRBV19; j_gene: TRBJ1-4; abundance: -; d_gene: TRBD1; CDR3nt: TGTGCCAGCGGCTCGACAGGGCTAGAAAAACTGTTTTTT; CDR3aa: CASGSTGLEKLFF
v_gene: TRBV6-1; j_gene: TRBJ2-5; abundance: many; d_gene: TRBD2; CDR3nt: TGTGCCAGCAGTGAAAGCGGGGCTCAAGAGACCCAGTACTTC; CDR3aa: CASSESGAQETQYF
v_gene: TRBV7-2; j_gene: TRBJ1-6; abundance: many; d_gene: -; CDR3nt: TGTGCCAGCAGCTTAGGGATGAATTCACCCCTCCACTTT; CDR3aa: CASSLGMNSPLHF
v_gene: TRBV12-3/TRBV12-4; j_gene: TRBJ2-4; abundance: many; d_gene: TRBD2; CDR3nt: TGTGCCAGCAGTCCGCGGGGACTAGGACTAGCGGTAAACATTCAGTACTTC; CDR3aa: CASSPRGLGLAVNIQYF
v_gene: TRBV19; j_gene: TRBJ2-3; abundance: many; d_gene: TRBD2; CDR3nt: TGTGCCAGTAGCAAATCTCCGGGACTAGCGGGACTAGCGGGAGGCACGCAGTATTTT; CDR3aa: CASSKSPGLAGLAGGTQYF
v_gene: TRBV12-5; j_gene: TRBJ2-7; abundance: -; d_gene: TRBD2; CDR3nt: TGTGCTAGTGGTTTAGACTTCCTAGCGGGGCCTGGCTACGAGCAGTACTTC; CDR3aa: CASGLDFLAGPGYEQYF
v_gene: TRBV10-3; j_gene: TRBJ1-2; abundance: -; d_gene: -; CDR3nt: TGTGCCATCAACGCGCAGGCTCAAGATGGCTACACCTTC; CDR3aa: CAINAQAQDGYTF
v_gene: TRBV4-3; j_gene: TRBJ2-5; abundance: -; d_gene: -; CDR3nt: TGCGCCAGCAGCCAGGGATTAGCGGAGGGGGTGGAGACCCAGTACTTC; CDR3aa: CASSQGLAEGVETQYF
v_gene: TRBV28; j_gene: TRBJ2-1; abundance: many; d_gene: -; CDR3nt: TGTGCCAGCACCATTCCCCAGGGGAAGGGTGAGCAGTTCTTC; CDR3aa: CASTIPQGKGEQFF
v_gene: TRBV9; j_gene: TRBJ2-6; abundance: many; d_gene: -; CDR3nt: TGTGCCAGCAGCGTAGCTGCAGCCTCTGGGGCCAACGTCCTGACTTTC; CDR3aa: CASSVAAASGANVLTF
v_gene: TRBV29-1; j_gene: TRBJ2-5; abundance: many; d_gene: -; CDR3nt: TGCAGCGTCCATTTCAATGAAGAGACCCAGTACTTC; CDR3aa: CSVHFNEETQYF